One and the same sample provided the 29 T cell receptor beta chains below, sequenced in a study of T cell responses to AZD1222 COVID-19 vaccine. Produced via immunoSEQ multiplex PCR; TCRdb's table is partial and in-frame only. The profile covers around 270,000 clones, with 90% to 95% appearing a single time and roughly 0.6% taken by the ten largest. This material consisted of peripheral blood, taken 28 days after the second AZD1222 dose. These receptors came from an adult who received the AZD1222 COVID-19 vaccine.

The chain uses TRBV11-2 and TRBJ2-3; 7 bases fit TRBD1. The CDR3 extends over 13 amino acids. V gave up 4 bases and J gave up 7 bases; unmatched junction bases: 5. Germline CDR1 and CDR2: SGHAT and FQNNGV. This CDR3 reads CASSWAGGNTQYF. The CDR3 DNA reads TGTGCCAGCAGCTGGGCAGGGGGTAATACGCAGTATTTT.

The genes are TRBV5-5 and TRBJ2-3; no clear D. Per germline, CDR1 SGHKS and CDR2 YYEKEE (reference sequence). The V and J ends lost 2 bases and 0 bases respectively, with 7 bases between them. The CDR3 has 14 residues. The CDR3 DNA is TGTGCCAGCAGCTTTGAGTCTAGCACAGATACGCAGTATTTT. Encoded protein: CASSFESSTDTQYF.

This sequence joins TRBV27 and TRBJ1-4, with 10 bases fitting TRBD1. The CDR3 loop spans 15 amino acids. Germline values: CDR1 MNHEY, CDR2 SMNVEV (reference sequence). Losses at the gene ends were 4 bases for V and 8 bases for J; bases not matched to a gene: 7. The CDR3 nucleotides read TGTGCCAGCAGTTCCTGGACAGGGGGGAACGAAAAACTGTTTTTT. Translated, it gives CASSSWTGGNEKLFF.

This clone was observed once. This chain uses TRBV7-8 with TRBJ1-5; TRBD1 agrees at 9 bases. Losses at the gene ends were 0 bases for V and 11 bases for J; bases not matched to a gene: 29. From germline, CDR1 is SGHVS and CDR2 FQNEAQ. The CDR3 contains 22 residues. The CDR3 nucleotides read TGTGCCAGCAGCTTAGCGCGTTTTTCCCGCCAAGGACAGGGGATGAATTTGAGGGCCCAGCATTTT. This sequence encodes CASSLARFSRQGQGMNLRAQHF.

V and J are TRBV7-9 and TRBJ1-5; D ambiguous. Trimming removed 4 bases at V and 7 bases at J, with 14 bases between. Germline V lookup: CDR1 SEHNR, CDR2 FQNEAQ (reference sequence). This CDR3 contains 14 residues. This CDR3 reads CASSSDGPRQPQHF. In nucleotides, the CDR3 is TGTGCCAGCAGCTCGGACGGCCCCCGACAGCCCCAGCATTTT.

V gene TRBV5-4 combines with J gene TRBJ1-1, with TRBD1 matching over 10 bases. V shed 6 bases and J 4 bases; nucleotides not matched to a gene: 6. The CDR3 covers 14 residues. CDR1 and CDR2 (germline): SGHNT, YYREEE (reference sequence). In DNA, the CDR3 is TGTGCCAGCACCAGGACAGGGGGGTTCACTGAAGCTTTCTTT. Translated: CASTRTGGFTEAFF.

The chain recombines TRBV28 with TRBJ2-3; D ambiguous. This CDR3 is built from 13 residues. Per germline, CDR1 MDHEN and CDR2 SYDVKM. Trimming removed 2 bases at V and 6 bases at J, with 9 bases between. The CDR3 DNA reads TGTGCCAGCAGTTTACCTAGGGCGGATACGCAGTATTTT. Protein sequence: CASSLPRADTQYF.

This chain links TRBV5-4 with TRBJ1-1; D gene ambiguous. The ends were cut back, 0 bases at V and 7 bases at J, with 10 bases in the middle. The CDR3 loop spans 13 amino acids. Germline values: CDR1 SGHNT, CDR2 YYREEE (reference sequence). CDR3 region: CASSLGTEGEAFF. CDR3 coding DNA: TGTGCCAGCAGCTTGGGGACGGAGGGTGAAGCTTTCTTT.

V gene TRBV6-5 combines with J gene TRBJ1-1; no definite D call. Germline CDR1 reads MNHEY; CDR2 reads SVGAGI. There are 13 residues in the CDR3. The ends were cut back, 5 bases at V and 5 bases at J, with 12 bases in the middle. CDR3 loop: CASSRVGPTEAFF. The CDR3 DNA is TGTGCCAGCAGTCGAGTTGGCCCAACTGAAGCTTTCTTT.

The chain links TRBV5-1 to TRBJ1-6; D is unresolved. This CDR3 spans 16 amino acids. V was clipped by 0 bases and J by 8 bases, with 15 bases between them. The V gene's germline CDR1 is SGHRS and CDR2 YFSETQ. Here the CDR3 reads CASSLGSIEADSPLHF. Written as DNA, the CDR3 is TGCGCCAGCAGCTTGGGGTCTATCGAGGCAGATTCACCCCTCCACTTT.

V is TRBV7-9 and J is TRBJ1-2; D might be TRBD1 (6 bases). The germline gives CDR1 SEHNR, CDR2 FQNEAQ (reference sequence). The CDR3 extends over 13 amino acids. V was trimmed by 5 bases and J by 2 bases, leaving 9 bases between them. The CDR3 DNA reads as TGTGCCAGCAGCCTACAGGGAAACTATGGCTACACCTTC. It codes for CASSLQGNYGYTF.

This chain uses TRBV27 with TRBJ2-1, with 9 bases fitting TRBD1. J was trimmed by 4 bases and V by 6 bases; bases with no gene match: 7. Germline CDR1 is MNHEY and CDR2 is SMNVEV (reference sequence). This CDR3 has 15 residues. The CDR3 bases are TGTGCCAGCAGGTCCGGGACAGGGAGTTACAATGAGCAGTTCTTC. Translating gives CASRSGTGSYNEQFF.

The chain uses TRBV10-3 and TRBJ1-6, with D possibly TRBD1 on 5 matching bases. The germline V and J ends were trimmed by 9 bases and 10 bases, with 16 bases remaining between them. CDR3 size: 13 residues. Germline CDR1 reads ENHRY; CDR2 reads SYGVKD. CDR3 sequence: CAIALAEGSPLHF. The CDR3 nucleotides read TGTGCCATAGCTCTTGCTGAGGGGTCACCCCTCCACTTT.

This chain joins TRBV7-9 and TRBJ2-7, with TRBD1 identical over 9 bases. There are 12 residues in the CDR3. The germline V gene encodes CDR1 SEHNR and CDR2 FQNEAQ (reference sequence). The ends lost 5 bases at V and 5 bases at J; junction bases unmatched: 1. This chain's CDR3 is CASSRDRDEQYF. The CDR3 DNA reads as TGTGCCAGCAGCAGGGACAGGGACGAGCAGTACTTC. The whole variable domain, filled in from reference TRBV7-9 and TRBJ2-7, reads DTGVSQNPRHKITKRGQNVTFRCDPISEHNRLYWYRQTLGQGPEFLTYFQNEAQLEKSRLLSDRFSAERPKGSFSTLEIQRTEQGDSAMYLCASSRDRDEQYFGPGTRLTVT.

The count of this clone is one. CDR3 region: CASSLVGEGGEQFF. CDR3 DNA sequence: TGCGCCAGCAGCCTAGTAGGGGAGGGGGGTGAGCAGTTCTTC. The chain has TRBV4-3 and TRBJ2-1, with D perhaps matching TRBD2 (7 bases). This CDR3 is 14 amino acids long. Germline CDR1 is LGHNA and CDR2 is YSLEER. The V gene lost 4 bases and the J gene lost 9 bases, with 16 bases spanning the gap.

The CDR3, as DNA: TGTGCCAGCAGCCTTAAGGACCCCTTTCCCTATGGCTACACCTTC. This encodes CASSLKDPFPYGYTF. V is TRBV7-9 and J is TRBJ1-2, with D hard to call. The CDR3 has 15 residues. From germline, CDR1 is SEHNR and CDR2 FQNEAQ (reference sequence). V lost 5 bases and J 4 bases, leaving 17 bases between the germline ends. Full variable domain (missing parts from reference TRBV7-9 and TRBJ1-2): DTGVSQNPRHKITKRGQNVTFRCDPISEHNRLYWYRQTLGQGPEFLTYFQNEAQLEKSRLLSDRFSAERPKGSFSTLEIQRTEQGDSAMYLCASSLKDPFPYGYTFGSGTRLTVV.

The V and J genes are TRBV4-2 and TRBJ2-5; 11 bases fit TRBD2. From germline, CDR1 is LGHNA and CDR2 YNFKEQ. Trimming removed 0 bases from V and 9 bases from J; junction bases left unmatched: 6. The CDR3 runs to 15 residues. The CDR3 loop is CASSQEVGSGGAQYF. The CDR3 bases are TGTGCCAGCAGCCAAGAGGTCGGTAGCGGGGGGGCCCAGTACTTC.

The sample holds one count of this clone. The rearrangement links TRBV4-1 to TRBJ2-5; 8 bases line up with TRBD1. After removal of 2 bases from V and 4 bases from J, the junction contained 6 bases not matched to a gene. Germline values: CDR1 MGHRA, CDR2 YSYEKL. This CDR3 region has 15 residues. This CDR3 reads CASSQPGQGGETQYF. CDR3 in DNA: TGCGCCAGCAGCCAACCCGGACAGGGAGGAGAGACCCAGTACTTC.

About this clone itself: One junction end does not reproduce the germline sequence, and a read error may be involved. V and J are TRBV18 and TRBJ2-7; D call uncertain. The CDR3 is 14 amino acids. Germline lookup yields CDR1 KGHSH and CDR2 LQKENI. CDR3 nucleotides: TGTGCCAACTCACCAGATACCGGCACCTACGAGCAGTACTTC. As protein: CANSPDTGTYEQYF.

The rearrangement links TRBV7-9 to TRBJ2-7; D gene uncertain. V was shortened by 5 bases and J by 5 bases, with 13 bases between the two germline ends. The germline V gene encodes CDR1 SEHNR and CDR2 FQNEAQ (reference sequence). The CDR3 extends over 13 amino acids. Written as DNA, the CDR3 is TGTGCCAGCAGCCCCCCGAGAAGGCACGAGCAGTACTTC. Its translation is CASSPPRRHEQYF.

This chain connects TRBV12-3 or TRBV12-4 to TRBJ2-1; D call uncertain. There are 13 residues in the CDR3. V shed 7 bases and J shed 4 bases, with 11 bases lying between them. The CDR3 sequence is CASTPATYNEQFF. CDR3 nucleotides: TGTGCCAGCACACCGGCGACTTACAATGAGCAGTTCTTC.

This chain connects TRBV27 to TRBJ1-1; 8 nucleotides align to TRBD1. With V trimmed by 3 bases and J by 0 bases, 0 bases remained unmatched. The CDR3 is 14 amino acids. In germline, CDR1 is MNHEY, CDR2 SMNVEV (reference sequence). The DNA of the CDR3 is TGTGCCAGCAGTTTGGACAGGGTGAACACTGAAGCTTTCTTT. Its translation: CASSLDRVNTEAFF.

The rearrangement joins TRBV6-1 to TRBJ1-2; D not resolved. The germline gives CDR1 MNHNS, CDR2 SASEGT. Trimming left V 2 bases short and J 4 bases short, with 8 bases between. The CDR3 totals 13 residues. The CDR3 nucleotides are TGTGCCAGCAGTGAATTAGGGCTCTATGGCTACACCTTC. Encoded protein: CASSELGLYGYTF.

This clone was observed a few times. The chain joins TRBV6-1 to TRBJ1-4; D is unclear. Germline CDR1 reads MNHNS; CDR2 reads SASEGT. Trimming removed 3 bases from V and 3 bases from J, with 11 bases in between. This CDR3 has 15 residues. CDR3 residues: CASSDKGEPNEKLFF. CDR3 nucleotide sequence: TGTGCCAGCAGTGATAAGGGTGAACCTAATGAAAAACTGTTTTTT.

This clone has more than one count but fewer than ten. The J gene is TRBJ1-1, the V gene TRBV2; 7 bases are a match to TRBD1. This CDR3 comprises 14 residues. After removal of 2 bases from V and 6 bases from J, the junction contained 6 bases not matched to a gene. Germline V gives CDR1 SNHLY, CDR2 FYNNEI. CDR3 sequence: CASSENRGNSEAFF. In DNA form, the CDR3 reads TGTGCCAGCAGTGAAAACAGGGGTAACTCTGAAGCTTTCTTT.

This chain uses TRBV2 with TRBJ2-1, with 8 bases identical to TRBD1. The V gene's germline CDR1 is SNHLY and CDR2 FYNNEI. CDR3 size: 15 residues. V lost 5 bases to trimming and J lost 3 bases; unmatched junction nucleotides: 6. The CDR3 DNA is TGTGCCAGCAGTTCCGACAGGGGAGTCTACAATGAGCAGTTCTTC. This gives the protein CASSSDRGVYNEQFF.

The V and J genes are TRBV7-2 and TRBJ1-5; D uncertain. The V end was cut by 5 bases, the J end by 0 bases, with 5 bases between. Looked up from germline, CDR1 is SGHTA and CDR2 is FQGNSA. The CDR3 covers 13 residues. CDR3 in DNA: TGTGCCAGCAGCGCTAGTAGCAATCAGCCCCAGCATTTT. Residues: CASSASSNQPQHF.

The gene calls are TRBV29-1 and TRBJ1-2; D is uncertain. The CDR3 is made up of 12 amino acids. V was cut by 7 bases and J by 8 bases, with 17 bases left in between. Germline V gene lookup returns CDR1 SQVTM and CDR2 ANQGSEA. The CDR3 loop reads CSAFRREGGYTF. The CDR3 DNA sequence: TGCAGCGCCTTCCGACGTGAAGGAGGCTACACCTTC.

The chain employs TRBV2 and TRBJ1-4; D is unclear. This CDR3 contains 12 residues. Trimming cost V 3 bases and J 14 bases, with 13 bases left between them. Germline loops: CDR1 SNHLY, CDR2 FYNNEI. CDR3 sequence: CASSELRDLLFF. The DNA of the CDR3 is TGTGCCAGCAGTGAGCTCCGGGATCTTCTGTTTTTT.